The T cell receptor (beta chain) described here comes from a study of T cells in Graves' hyperthyroidism and ophthalmopathy. Germline lookup yields CDR1 MNHNS and CDR2 SASEGT. The CDR3 consists of 16 residues. The ends were cut back, 5 bases at V and 5 bases at J, with 21 bases in the middle. This clonotype was recorded many times. From RNA transcripts, TCR beta CDR3 regions were amplified. First-round RT-PCR with HTBI primers amplified the TCR CDR3 region. TCRdb redid the calling of the multiplex PCR reads with MiXCR, one entry per CDR3 protein. The table includes fewer than 650,000 distinct CDR3 sequences, more than 13% detected once. Investigators excluded patients with uncontrolled infection, other autoimmune disease, pregnancy or lactation.

The V call is TRBV6-1, the J call TRBJ2-5, with D possibly TRBD2 on 6 matching bases. The material sequenced was blood. This TCR was sampled from a woman younger than 30 with Graves' ophthalmopathy. The CDR3 region has the DNA TGTGCCAGCAGTTCTGTAGTAGGACTAAATGACGAGACCCAGTACTTC. This sequence encodes CASSSVVGLNDETQYF.